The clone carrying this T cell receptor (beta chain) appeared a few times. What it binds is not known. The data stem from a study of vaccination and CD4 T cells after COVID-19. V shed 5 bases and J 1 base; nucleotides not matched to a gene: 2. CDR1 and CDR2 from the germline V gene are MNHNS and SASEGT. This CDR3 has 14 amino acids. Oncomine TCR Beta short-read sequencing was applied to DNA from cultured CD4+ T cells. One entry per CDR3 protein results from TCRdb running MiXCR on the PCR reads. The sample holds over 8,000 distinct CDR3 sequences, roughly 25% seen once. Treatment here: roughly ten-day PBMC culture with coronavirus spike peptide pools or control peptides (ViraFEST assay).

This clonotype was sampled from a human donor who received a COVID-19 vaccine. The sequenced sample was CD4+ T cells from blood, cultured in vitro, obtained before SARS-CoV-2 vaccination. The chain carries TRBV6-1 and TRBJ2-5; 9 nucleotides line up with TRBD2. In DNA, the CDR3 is TGTGCCAGCAGTAAGACTAGCGGCCAAGAGACCCAGTACTTC. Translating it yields CASSKTSGQETQYF.